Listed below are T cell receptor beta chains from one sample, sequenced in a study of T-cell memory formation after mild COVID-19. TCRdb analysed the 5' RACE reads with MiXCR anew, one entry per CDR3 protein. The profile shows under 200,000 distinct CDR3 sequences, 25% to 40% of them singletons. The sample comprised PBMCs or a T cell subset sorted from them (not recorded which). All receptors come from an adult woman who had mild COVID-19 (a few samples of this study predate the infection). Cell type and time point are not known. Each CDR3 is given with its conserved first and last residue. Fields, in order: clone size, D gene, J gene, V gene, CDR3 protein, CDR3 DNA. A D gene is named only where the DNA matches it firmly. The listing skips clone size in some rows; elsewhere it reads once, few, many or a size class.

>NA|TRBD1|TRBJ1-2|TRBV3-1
CASSRTGGWYGYTF
TGTGCCAGCAGCCGGACAGGGGGTTGGTATGGCTACACCTTC
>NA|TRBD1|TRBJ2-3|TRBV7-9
CASSFRTGQHTDTQYF
TGTGCCAGCAGCTTTCGGACAGGACAACACACAGATACGCAGTATTTT
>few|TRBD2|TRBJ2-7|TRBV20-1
CSAPLLAGEYYEQYF
TGCAGTGCTCCATTACTTGCGGGAGAGTACTACGAGCAGTACTTC
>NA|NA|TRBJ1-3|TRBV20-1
CSARGTPVSGNTIYF
TGCAGTGCTAGAGGGACACCTGTCTCTGGAAACACCATATATTTT
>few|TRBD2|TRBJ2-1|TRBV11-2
CASRSLAGGQNEQFF
TGTGCCAGCAGGTCACTAGCGGGGGGGCAAAATGAGCAGTTCTTC
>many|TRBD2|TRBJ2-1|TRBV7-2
CASSQLAGGPGEQFF
TGTGCCAGCAGCCAACTAGCGGGAGGGCCGGGTGAGCAGTTCTTC
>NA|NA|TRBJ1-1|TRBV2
CASSQGGRTEAFF
TGTGCCAGCAGTCAGGGAGGCCGGACTGAAGCTTTCTTT
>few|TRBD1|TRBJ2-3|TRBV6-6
CASSPGQASSTDTQYF
TGTGCCAGCAGCCCGGGACAGGCCTCTAGCACAGATACGCAGTATTTT
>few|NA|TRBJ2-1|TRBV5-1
CASSYGGFSYNEQFF
TGCGCCAGCAGTTATGGGGGCTTCTCCTACAATGAGCAGTTCTTC
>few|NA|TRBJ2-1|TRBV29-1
CSVESGTGSNEQFF
TGCAGCGTTGAATCTGGGACCGGTAGCAATGAGCAGTTCTTC
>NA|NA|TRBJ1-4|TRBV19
CASRSDFATNEKLFF
TGTGCCAGTAGGTCGGATTTTGCAACTAATGAAAAACTGTTTTTT
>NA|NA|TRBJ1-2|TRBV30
CAWSVNRANGYTF
TGTGCCTGGAGTGTAAATCGGGCGAATGGCTACACCTTC
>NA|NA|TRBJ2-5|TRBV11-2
CASSFGQTQYF
TGTGCCAGCAGCTTCGGACAGACCCAGTACTTC
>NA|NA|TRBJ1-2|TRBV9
CAIAREGDGYTF
TGTGCCATCGCCCGGGAGGGAGATGGCTACACCTTC
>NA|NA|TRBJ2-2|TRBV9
CASSAQGRAGELFF
TGTGCCAGCAGCGCACAGGGGAGGGCCGGGGAGCTGTTTTTT
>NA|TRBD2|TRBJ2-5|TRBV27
CASSAGTSGGFQETQYF
TGTGCCAGCAGTGCCGGGACTAGCGGGGGGTTCCAAGAGACCCAGTACTTC
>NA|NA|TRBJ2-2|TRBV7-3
CASSLRSTGEAGELFF
TGTGCCAGCAGCTTAAGGAGTACAGGGGAGGCCGGGGAGCTGTTTTTT
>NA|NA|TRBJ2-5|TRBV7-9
CASSLWGAQETQYF
TGTGCCAGCAGCTTATGGGGGGCCCAAGAGACCCAGTACTTC
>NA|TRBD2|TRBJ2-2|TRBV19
CASSISLAGAGELFF
TGTGCCAGTAGTATCTCTCTAGCGGGAGCCGGGGAGCTGTTTTTT
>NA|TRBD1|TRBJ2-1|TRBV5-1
CASSLGGQTYNEQFF
TGCGCCAGCAGCTTGGGGGGACAGACCTACAATGAGCAGTTCTTC
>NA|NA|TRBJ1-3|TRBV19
CASSVQADSGNTIYF
TGTGCCAGTAGTGTACAGGCCGACTCTGGAAACACCATATATTTT
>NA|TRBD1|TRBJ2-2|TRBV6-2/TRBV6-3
CASSAHQGAGGELFF
TGTGCCAGCAGTGCCCATCAGGGGGCTGGCGGGGAGCTGTTTTTT
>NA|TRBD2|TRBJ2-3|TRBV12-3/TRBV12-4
CASSLRGSDTQYF
TGTGCCAGCAGTTTGCGGGGGTCAGATACGCAGTATTTT
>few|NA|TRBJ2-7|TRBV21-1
CASSTPSGRHYEQYF
TGTGCCAGCAGCACTCCATCGGGACGCCATTACGAGCAGTACTTC
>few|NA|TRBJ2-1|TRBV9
CASSASTGYYEQFF
TGTGCCAGCAGCGCATCTACAGGGTATTATGAGCAGTTCTTC
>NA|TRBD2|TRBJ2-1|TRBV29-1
CSVPPSGSINEQFF
TGCAGCGTTCCCCCGAGCGGGAGTATAAATGAGCAGTTCTTC
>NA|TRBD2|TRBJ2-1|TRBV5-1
CASSFGRGDPYLEQFF
TGCGCCAGCAGCTTTGGGCGGGGGGACCCTTATTTAGAGCAGTTCTTC
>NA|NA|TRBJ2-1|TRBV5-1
CASSLGLGSYNEQFF
TGCGCCAGCAGCTTGGGACTCGGCTCCTACAATGAGCAGTTCTTC
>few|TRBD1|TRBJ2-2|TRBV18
CASSLGTEDVHGELFF
TGTGCCAGCTCACTGGGGACAGAGGACGTACACGGGGAGCTGTTTTTT
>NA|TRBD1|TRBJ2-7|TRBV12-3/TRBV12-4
CASSGLDRAGSEQYF
TGTGCCAGCAGTGGATTGGACAGGGCTGGAAGCGAGCAGTACTTC
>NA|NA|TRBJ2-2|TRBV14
CASSQDWYNRSGPRELFF
TGTGCCAGCAGCCAAGACTGGTATAACAGATCAGGGCCCCGGGAGCTGTTTTTT
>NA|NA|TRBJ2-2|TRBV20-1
CSARSSRGLRDTGELFF
TGCAGTGCTAGAAGTAGTCGGGGGTTGCGCGACACCGGGGAGCTGTTTTTT
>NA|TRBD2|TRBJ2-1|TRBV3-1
CASSQEKLADNEQFF
TGTGCCAGCAGCCAAGAGAAACTAGCGGACAATGAGCAGTTCTTC
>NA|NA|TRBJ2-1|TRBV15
CATSRDSWDEQFF
TGTGCCACCAGCAGAGATTCGTGGGATGAGCAGTTCTTC
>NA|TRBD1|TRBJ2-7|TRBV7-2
CASSLGTGLYEQYF
TGTGCCAGCAGCTTAGGGACAGGGCTCTACGAGCAGTACTTC
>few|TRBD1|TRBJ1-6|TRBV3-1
CASSQVGQGLSPLHF
TGTGCCAGCAGCCAAGTCGGACAGGGTCTTTCACCCCTCCACTTT
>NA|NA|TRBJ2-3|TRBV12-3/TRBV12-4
CASSSHSGSSSTDTQYF
TGTGCCAGCAGTTCCCACTCGGGCAGTTCTAGCACAGATACGCAGTATTTT
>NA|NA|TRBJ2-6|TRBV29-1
CSVSTVSGANVLTF
TGCAGCGTTTCCACAGTGTCTGGGGCCAACGTCCTGACTTTC
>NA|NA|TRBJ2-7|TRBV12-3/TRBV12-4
CASSFAGDSYEQYF
TGTGCCAGCAGTTTCGCAGGGGACTCCTACGAGCAGTACTTC
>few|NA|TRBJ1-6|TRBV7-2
CASSLDLGGPLHF
TGTGCCAGCAGCTTAGATCTTGGAGGGCCCCTCCACTTT
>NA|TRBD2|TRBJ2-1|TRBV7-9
CASSRTSGGLTYNEQFF
TGTGCCAGCAGCCGGACTAGCGGGGGCCTTACCTACAATGAGCAGTTCTTC
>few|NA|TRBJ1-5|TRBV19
CASSIGVRQPQHF
TGTGCCAGTAGTATAGGTGTCAGGCAGCCCCAGCATTTT
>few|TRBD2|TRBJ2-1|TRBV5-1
CASSGRTGTNYNEQFF
TGCGCCAGCAGCGGGCGGACCGGGACTAACTACAATGAGCAGTTCTTC
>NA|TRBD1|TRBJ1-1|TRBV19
CASSRQGGDTEAFF
TGTGCCAGTAGTAGACAGGGTGGGGACACTGAAGCTTTCTTT
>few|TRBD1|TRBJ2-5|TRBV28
CASSRPPGGQGGETQYF
TGTGCCAGCAGCCGACCTCCCGGGGGACAGGGAGGAGAGACCCAGTACTTC
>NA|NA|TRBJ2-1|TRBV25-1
CASRLVSEQFF
TGTGCCAGCCGACTGGTCTCCGAGCAGTTCTTC
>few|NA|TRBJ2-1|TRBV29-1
CSVDFYNEQFF
TGCAGCGTTGATTTTTACAATGAGCAGTTCTTC
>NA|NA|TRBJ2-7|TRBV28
CASSSGGSYEQYF
TGTGCCAGCAGTTCCGGGGGATCCTACGAGCAGTACTTC
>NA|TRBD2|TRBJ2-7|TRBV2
CASSGVAGGEQYF
TGTGCCAGCAGTGGAGTAGCGGGTGGTGAGCAGTACTTC
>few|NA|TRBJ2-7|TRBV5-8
CASSPEYGGQYF
TGTGCCAGCAGCCCCGAGTATGGGGGGCAGTACTTC
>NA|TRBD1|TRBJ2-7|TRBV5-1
CASSLEGATYEQYF
TGCGCCAGCAGCTTGGAGGGGGCTACCTACGAGCAGTACTTC
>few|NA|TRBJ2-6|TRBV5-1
CASSFEGFAGANVLTF
TGCGCCAGCAGCTTCGAGGGTTTCGCTGGGGCCAACGTCCTGACTTTC
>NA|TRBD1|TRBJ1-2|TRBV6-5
CASRQLLLGQGTYGYTF
TGTGCCAGCAGGCAACTTCTTCTGGGACAGGGGACTTATGGCTACACCTTC